The 2 T cell receptor beta chains below were found in one sample sequenced in a study of shared clonotypes between healthy human individuals. TCRdb's copy holds only in-frame clones and misses some; the assay was immunoSEQ multiplex PCR. The sample comprises some 900,000 clones, roughly 72% of which are singletons, and approximately 1.5% rests with the top ten. Specimen: memory CD4+ T cells sorted from blood. As to subset: CD45RA-negative fraction. All receptors come from a man between 18 and 35 years old in good health.

The gene calls are TRBV19 and TRBJ2-7, with D unclear. Germline CDR1 reads LNHDA; CDR2 reads SQIVND (reference sequence). This CDR3 has 11 amino acids. Trimming pared 8 bases from V and 7 bases from J, leaving 12 bases between. The CDR3 DNA follows: TGTGCCAGTTGGTCCGGGTGGGAGCAGTACTTC. As protein: CASWSGWEQYF.

J is TRBJ1-2 and V is TRBV29-1, with TRBD1 as a possible D gene (5 bases). With 6 bases removed from V and 5 bases from J, the gap between germline ends came to 10 bases. Germline-derived CDR1 and CDR2 are SQVTM and ANQGSEA. The CDR3 consists of 11 residues. CDR3 protein: CSVEQEYGYTF. The CDR3 nucleotides read TGCAGCGTCGAACAGGAGTATGGCTACACCTTC.